This T cell receptor beta chain came from a study of T cells in localized non-small cell lung cancer. The study, taken as a whole, reports: Maximal T cell clonality occurred in uninvolved adjacent lung, with tumor ranking below it.

TCRdb's copy holds only in-frame clones and misses some; the assay was immunoSEQ multiplex PCR. This table has roughly 30,000 clones, around nine tenths appearing once. On this clone itself: Its cognate antigen is unknown.

The source is a female donor over 55 with stage I lung adenocarcinoma. The material sequenced was peripheral blood, taken before any cancer treatment.

For the CDR3, the DNA is TGTGCCAGTAGCACTTTGGTCCTAGCGGGAGGAAACGAGCAGTACTTC. The encoded protein is CASSTLVLAGGNEQYF. The rearrangement joins TRBV19 to TRBJ2-7, with 11 bases identical to TRBD2. The CDR3 length is 16 residues. Germline V gives CDR1 LNHDA, CDR2 SQIVND (reference sequence). The V segment lost 6 bases and the J segment 5 bases; nucleotides outside the gene matches: 12.